The 12 T cell receptor beta chains in this list originate from one sample, sequenced in a study of blood T cell repertoires in COVID-19 (dated by TCRdb to 2018 to 2021). The method was the immunoSEQ multiplex PCR assay. TCRdb took this table from immuneACCESS and kept in-frame rearrangements with V and J called. Such tables lack part of the clones; where checked against another copy, unresolved V genes explain under half of the gap, and the rest is unexplained. The sample records under 200,000 clones, approximately 91% of which are singletons. About 0.77% of the sample comes from the top ten. The source material was PBMCs or T cells enriched from blood (not recorded which). These receptors all come from a woman in her late teens or twenties who had recovered from COVID-19.

This clone was seen only a few times. This chain links TRBV18 with TRBJ1-5, with 8 nucleotides matching TRBD1. Germline V gene lookup returns CDR1 KGHSH and CDR2 LQKENI. V was clipped by 6 bases and J by 9 bases; unmatched bases: 10. The CDR3 contains 14 residues. The CDR3 loop reads CASSTDRGMTPQHF. DNA of the CDR3: TGTGCCAGCTCCACCGACAGGGGAATGACGCCCCAGCATTTT.

This CDR3 is CASSLGWSSGEQFF. The CDR3 DNA follows: TGCGCCAGCTCCCTAGGGTGGTCCTCGGGAGAGCAGTTCTTC. The chain is built from TRBV10-2 and TRBJ2-1, with D perhaps TRBD2 (5 bases). Trimming cost V 8 bases and J 10 bases, with 21 bases left between them. Per the germline V gene, CDR1 is WSHSY and CDR2 is SAAADI. The length of the CDR3 is 14 residues.

The rearrangement joins TRBV5-1 to TRBJ1-1, with a possible D match to TRBD1 (5 bases). Per the germline V gene, CDR1 is SGHRS and CDR2 is YFSETQ. Trimming pared 0 bases from V and 1 base from J, leaving 7 bases between. The CDR3 consists of 14 residues. Written as DNA, the CDR3 is TGCGCCAGCAGCTTGGGACAGCAGAACACTGAAGCTTTCTTT. It is translated as CASSLGQQNTEAFF.

The J gene is TRBJ2-1, the V gene TRBV28; 12 nucleotides align to TRBD2. The CDR3 runs to 17 residues. Per the germline V gene, CDR1 is MDHEN and CDR2 is SYDVKM. V shed 5 bases, J shed 9 bases, and the junction held 14 bases outside the gene matches. The CDR3: CASSPLLAGGPGGEQFF. The CDR3 nucleotides are TGTGCCAGCAGTCCACTCCTAGCGGGAGGGCCGGGAGGTGAGCAGTTCTTC.

This clone has just one count. The chain joins TRBV5-1 to TRBJ1-6, with 7 bases aligning to TRBD1. The V segment lost 1 base and the J segment 7 bases; nucleotides outside the gene matches: 5. This CDR3 has 15 residues. Per the germline V gene, CDR1 is SGHRS and CDR2 is YFSETQ. The CDR3 is CASSLNRGHNSPLHF. CDR3 nucleotide sequence: TGCGCCAGCAGCTTGAACAGGGGACACAATTCACCCCTCCACTTT.

The chain has TRBV5-5 and TRBJ2-7, with D perhaps TRBD1 (6 bases). CDR3 length: 15 residues. V lost 0 bases and J 4 bases, leaving 14 bases between the germline ends. Germline CDR1 reads SGHKS; CDR2 reads YYEKEE (reference sequence). The CDR3 sequence is CASSLGTGNRYEQYF. CDR3 nucleotides: TGTGCCAGCAGCTTGGGTACAGGGAACAGGTACGAGCAGTACTTC.

The V and J genes are TRBV5-1 and TRBJ2-7; 11 positions match TRBD2. The CDR3 totals 15 residues. The J segment lost 5 bases and the V segment lost 4 bases, leaving 8 bases of the junction unmatched. Germline CDR1 SGHRS, CDR2 YFSETQ. In DNA form, the CDR3 reads TGCGCCAGCAGCCCACTAGCGGGAGCTTTAGACGAGCAGTACTTC. It is translated as CASSPLAGALDEQYF.

This chain uses TRBV7-3 with TRBJ2-3; no clear D. V gave up 4 bases and J gave up 4 bases, with 12 bases separating them. Germline CDR1 reads SGHTA; CDR2 reads FQGTGA. CDR3 length: 14 amino acids. The CDR3: CASSSLPNSDTQYF. In nucleotides, the CDR3 is TGTGCCAGCAGCTCTCTACCGAACTCAGATACGCAGTATTTT.

The genes are TRBV28 and TRBJ1-1; D perhaps matches TRBD1 (6 bases). Germline V CDR1 and CDR2: MDHEN, SYDVKM. V was pared by 3 bases and J by 5 bases, with 16 bases between. CDR3 length: 15 residues. The CDR3 protein is CASSFYHSQGTEAFF. CDR3 bases: TGTGCCAGCAGTTTTTATCACTCCCAGGGGACTGAAGCTTTCTTT.

This clone was seen only once. V usage is TRBV27 and J usage is TRBJ2-7, with 8 bases that match TRBD2. The CDR3 extends over 15 amino acids. Unmatched junction bases numbered 7, after V lost 6 bases and J lost 0 bases. Germline V gene sequence: CDR1 MNHEY, CDR2 SMNVEV (reference sequence). CDR3 amino acids: CASRFSGVSSYEQYF. Here the CDR3 DNA reads TGTGCCAGCAGATTTAGCGGGGTTAGCTCCTACGAGCAGTACTTC.

This rearrangement joins TRBV30 to TRBJ1-3; tentatively, D is TRBD1 (5 bases). The V gene's germline CDR1 is GTSNPN and CDR2 SVGIG (reference sequence). The CDR3 is 14 amino acids. V was shortened by 5 bases and J by 3 bases, with 14 bases between the two germline ends. Written as DNA, the CDR3 is TGTGCCTGGGCAATAGGGGCAGGTGGAAACACCATATATTTT. It codes for CAWAIGAGGNTIYF.

This clone came up once. The chain recombines TRBV28 with TRBJ2-5; 7 nucleotides line up with TRBD1. The ends lost 6 bases at V and 1 base at J; junction bases unmatched: 11. This CDR3 contains 16 residues. Germline V gene lookup returns CDR1 MDHEN and CDR2 SYDVKM. The CDR3 sequence is CASSRRQGLFQETQYF. The DNA for the CDR3 is TGTGCCAGCAGCCGTCGACAGGGATTGTTCCAAGAGACCCAGTACTTC.